This TCR beta chain was profiled in a study of shared clonotypes between healthy human individuals. Study in general: CD8 memory received one plate per donor, CD8 naive two, CD4 memory three and CD4 naive three. Study outcomes and limitations: Naive subsets, compared against memory subsets, generally had larger estimated richness values. Clonotype sharing across several donors was observed for around 5.1% of naive CD4 clonotypes.

As concerns this clone: The antigen is undetermined.

V lost 2 bases to trimming and J lost 2 bases, with 13 bases between them. The CDR3 length is 15 residues. CDR1 and CDR2 from the germline V gene are MDHEN and SYDVKM. Every subset had its genomic DNA shared out evenly among several immunoSEQ plates. The protocol was immunoSEQ multiplex PCR, while the TCRdb copy is restricted to in-frame clones and leaves out a portion. The sample includes hundreds of thousands of clones, 90% to 97% of them seen just once. In the naive CD8 group, cells lacked CD45RO and were positively selected for CCR7, so terminally differentiated effector memory CD45RA+ cells were left out.

The source of this sequence is a woman aged 30 to 39 in good health. This chain uses TRBV28 with TRBJ2-7; perhaps TRBD1 as D (5 bases). Specimen: naive CD8+ T cells sorted from blood. The CDR3 sequence is CASSLLGRETYEQYF. The CDR3 DNA reads as TGTGCCAGCAGTTTACTTGGCAGGGAAACCTACGAGCAGTACTTC.